These T cell receptor beta chains were read from a single sample in a study of blood T cell repertoires in COVID-19. Clones were read by immunoSEQ multiplex PCR, and TCRdb kept only the in-frame ones, dropping some. The data hold about 300,000 clones, with 85% to 90% observed a single time. The sample taken for sequencing was PBMCs or T cells enriched from blood (not recorded which). These receptor sequences come from a woman between 18 and 29 years old who had recovered from COVID-19. The CDR3 runs from the conserved cysteine through the conserved F or W. The order of the fields is clone size, D gene, J gene, V gene, CDR3 DNA, CDR3 protein. The D gene is left open where the match is weak. Rows may omit the clone size; those that give it use once, few, many or a size class.

clone_size: NA
d_call: NA
j_call: TRBJ1-5
v_call: TRBV21-1
cdr3_nt: TGTGCCAGCAGCAAAATGGGAACAGGGGGCGCAAGTCAGCCCCAGCATTTT
cdr3_aa: CASSKMGTGGASQPQHF

clone_size: NA
d_call: NA
j_call: TRBJ2-1
v_call: TRBV2
cdr3_nt: TGTGCCGCCCACGGGGTTGGGCAGTTCTTC
cdr3_aa: CAAHGVGQFF

clone_size: NA
d_call: NA
j_call: TRBJ2-5
v_call: TRBV6-1
cdr3_nt: TGTGCCAGCAGTGAACCCCCTTTAGCTGTTGAGACCCAGTACTTC
cdr3_aa: CASSEPPLAVETQYF

clone_size: NA
d_call: TRBD1
j_call: TRBJ1-5
v_call: TRBV2
cdr3_nt: TGTGCCAGCAGTACGCGGCGGGACAGCATCTGGATTCAGCCCCAGCATTTT
cdr3_aa: CASSTRRDSIWIQPQHF

clone_size: NA
d_call: TRBD1
j_call: TRBJ1-2
v_call: TRBV19
cdr3_nt: TGTGCCAGTTCGATTAGAGGACAGGGACGAGATGGCTACACCTTC
cdr3_aa: CASSIRGQGRDGYTF

clone_size: NA
d_call: NA
j_call: TRBJ1-1
v_call: TRBV27
cdr3_nt: TGTGCCAGCAGAGTAACAGCTATGAACACTGAAGCTTTCTTT
cdr3_aa: CASRVTAMNTEAFF

clone_size: NA
d_call: TRBD1
j_call: TRBJ2-5
v_call: TRBV28
cdr3_nt: TGTGCCAGCAGCCCACAGGGGTTGGAGACCCAGTACTTC
cdr3_aa: CASSPQGLETQYF

clone_size: NA
d_call: NA
j_call: TRBJ1-1
v_call: TRBV6-1
cdr3_nt: TGTGCCAGCAGTGACCACCGGGGGTATGAAGCTTTCTTT
cdr3_aa: CASSDHRGYEAFF

clone_size: NA
d_call: NA
j_call: TRBJ1-2
v_call: TRBV6-5
cdr3_nt: TGTGCCAGCAGTTACTCGCCAGGGGCTGACTATGGCTACACCTTC
cdr3_aa: CASSYSPGADYGYTF

clone_size: once
d_call: TRBD2
j_call: TRBJ2-1
v_call: TRBV14
cdr3_nt: TGTGCCAGCAGCCAAGGGGGACTAGCGGGTTCAGGCTACAATGAGCAGTTCTTC
cdr3_aa: CASSQGGLAGSGYNEQFF

clone_size: NA
d_call: TRBD1
j_call: TRBJ1-2
v_call: TRBV5-4
cdr3_nt: TGTGCCAGCAGCCCTACAGGGGCGCAGGGCTATGGCTACACCTTC
cdr3_aa: CASSPTGAQGYGYTF

clone_size: NA
d_call: TRBD1
j_call: TRBJ1-4
v_call: TRBV28
cdr3_nt: TGTGCCAGCACTTCCTCCACGACAGGGGATGAAAAACTGTTTTTT
cdr3_aa: CASTSSTTGDEKLFF

clone_size: NA
d_call: TRBD1
j_call: TRBJ1-3
v_call: TRBV30
cdr3_nt: TGTGCCTGGCGAACCCATGACAGGGGGAGAAACACCATATATTTT
cdr3_aa: CAWRTHDRGRNTIYF

clone_size: NA
d_call: NA
j_call: TRBJ1-1
v_call: TRBV5-6
cdr3_nt: TGTGCCAGCAGCTTCCCCCGGTCCAACACTGAAGCTTTCTTT
cdr3_aa: CASSFPRSNTEAFF

clone_size: NA
d_call: NA
j_call: TRBJ1-1
v_call: TRBV6-6
cdr3_nt: TGTGCCAGCAGTAGCCGGATGTCAGGGAGGACTGAAGCTTTCTTT
cdr3_aa: CASSSRMSGRTEAFF